This TCR beta chain was obtained from a study of glioma-infiltrating T cells after dendritic cell vaccination. About the study: Dendritic cell vaccination trial patients had either newly diagnosed or recurrent glioblastoma.

Input was 2 to 2.5 ug genomic DNA, or all available if less. Amplification used 60 V beta primers and 13 J beta primers. This table comes from immunoSEQ multiplex PCR, and its TCRdb copy is limited to in-frame clones, with some not included. The sample holds fewer than 50,000 clones; approximately 85% are singletons and the top ten take 9.5% to 12%. The length of the CDR3 is 14 residues. Germline CDR1 and CDR2: MNHNY and SVGAGI (reference sequence). V shed 5 bases and J 3 bases; nucleotides not matched to a gene: 5. The material sequenced was blood, taken before dendritic cell vaccination. The V call is TRBV6-6, the J call TRBJ2-7, with 9 bases that match TRBD1. This receptor was identified in a human donor with glioblastoma. Here the CDR3 reads CASSPGTGNYEQYF. The CDR3 DNA reads TGTGCCAGCAGTCCCGGGACAGGGAACTACGAGCAGTACTTC.